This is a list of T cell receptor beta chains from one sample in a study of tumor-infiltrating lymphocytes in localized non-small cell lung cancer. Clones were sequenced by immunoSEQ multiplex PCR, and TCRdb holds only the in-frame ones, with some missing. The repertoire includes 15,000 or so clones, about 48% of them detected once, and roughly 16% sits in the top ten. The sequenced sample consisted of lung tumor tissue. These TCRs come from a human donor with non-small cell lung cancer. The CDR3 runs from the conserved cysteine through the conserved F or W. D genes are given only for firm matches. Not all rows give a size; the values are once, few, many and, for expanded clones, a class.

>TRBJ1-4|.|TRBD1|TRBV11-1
CASSLGQGIEKLFF
TGTGCCAGCAGCCTAGGACAGGGTATTGAAAAACTGTTTTTT
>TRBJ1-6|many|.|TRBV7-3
CASSLRDSYNSPLHF
TGTGCCAGCAGCTTACGAGACAGCTATAATTCACCCCTCCACTTT
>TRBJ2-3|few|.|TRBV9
CASSPIAWGETDTQYF
TGTGCCAGCAGCCCTATTGCTTGGGGAGAAACAGATACGCAGTATTTT
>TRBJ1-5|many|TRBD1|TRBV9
CASSLGGWDQPQHF
TGTGCCAGCAGCCTAGGGGGCTGGGATCAGCCCCAGCATTTT
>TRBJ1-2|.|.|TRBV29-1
CSVEPGASYGYTF
TGCAGCGTTGAGCCGGGGGCGAGCTATGGCTACACCTTC
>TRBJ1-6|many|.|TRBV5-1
CASSLGTYAASPLHF
TGCGCCAGCAGCTTGGGGACTTATGCGGCCTCACCCCTCCACTTT
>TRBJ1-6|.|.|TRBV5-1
CASSSNSGAGYSSPLHF
TGCGCCAGCAGCTCGAACTCGGGGGCAGGATATAGTTCACCCCTCCACTTT
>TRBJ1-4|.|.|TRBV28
CASSFPPPEKLFF
TGTGCCAGCAGTTTCCCCCCTCCTGAAAAACTGTTTTTT
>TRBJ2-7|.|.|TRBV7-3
CASSLTGRDSSYEQYF
TGTGCCAGCAGCTTAACCGGGCGGGACAGCAGCTACGAGCAGTACTTC
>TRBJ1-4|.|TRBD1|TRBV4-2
CASSRRDRGTDGEFAF
TGTGCCAGCAGCCGGAGGGACAGGGGGACGGACGGGGAATTCGCTTTT
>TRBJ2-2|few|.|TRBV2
CASSHDRNTGELFF
TGTGCCAGCAGCCATGACAGAAACACCGGGGAGCTGTTTTTT
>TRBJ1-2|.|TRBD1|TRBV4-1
CASARGEGANYGYTF
TGCGCCAGCGCCCGGGGGGAGGGGGCCAACTATGGCTACACCTTC
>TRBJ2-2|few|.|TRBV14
CATEGLMAGELFF
TGTGCCACCGAAGGATTGATGGCCGGGGAGCTGTTTTTT
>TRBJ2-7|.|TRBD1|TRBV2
CASRPGTVEQYF
TGTGCCAGCAGACCCGGGACAGTCGAGCAGTACTTC
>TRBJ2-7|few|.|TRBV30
CAWSVHSTGEQYF
TGTGCCTGGAGTGTACATTCCACGGGCGAGCAGTACTTC
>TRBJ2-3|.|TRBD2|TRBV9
CASSVGGGGSDTQYF
TGTGCCAGCAGCGTAGGGGGGGGAGGATCAGATACGCAGTATTTT
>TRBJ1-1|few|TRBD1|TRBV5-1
CASSLKDRKGAFF
TGCGCCAGCAGCTTGAAGGACAGGAAGGGAGCTTTCTTT
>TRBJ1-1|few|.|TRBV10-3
CAISERQENTEAFF
TGTGCCATCAGTGAGCGACAGGAGAATACTGAAGCTTTCTTT
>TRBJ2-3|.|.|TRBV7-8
CASSFEAGSTDTQYF
TGTGCCAGCAGTTTTGAGGCTGGGAGCACAGATACGCAGTATTTT
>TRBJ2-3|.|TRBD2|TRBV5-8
CASSLALDAGGGGTQYF
TGTGCCAGCAGCTTGGCCCTCGATGCCGGGGGGGGCGGTACGCAGTATTTT
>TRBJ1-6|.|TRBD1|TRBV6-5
CASSYVRDRSPLHF
TGTGCCAGCAGTTACGTCCGGGACAGATCACCCCTCCACTTT
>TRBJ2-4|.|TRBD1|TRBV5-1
CASSAGTENIQYF
TGCGCCAGCAGCGCCGGGACAGAAAACATTCAGTACTTC
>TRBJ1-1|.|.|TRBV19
CASNRRYTEAFF
TGTGCCAGTAACAGGAGGTACACTGAAGCTTTCTTT
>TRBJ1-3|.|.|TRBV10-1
CASSEGGEHYSGNTIYF
TGCGCCAGCAGTGAGGGAGGAGAGCACTACTCTGGAAACACCATATATTTT
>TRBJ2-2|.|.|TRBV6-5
CASSYNTGELFF
TGTGCCAGCAGTTACAACACCGGGGAGCTGTTTTTT
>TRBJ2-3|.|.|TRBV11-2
CASSYRGATDTQYF
TGTGCCAGCAGCTATCGGGGGGCAACAGATACGCAGTATTTT
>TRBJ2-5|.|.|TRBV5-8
CASSSYGGGKETQYF
TGTGCCAGCAGCTCGTACGGGGGCGGGAAAGAGACCCAGTACTTC
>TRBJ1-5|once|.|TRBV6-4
CASSDRVRSNQPQHF
TGTGCCAGCAGTGACAGGGTTCGGAGCAATCAGCCCCAGCATTTT
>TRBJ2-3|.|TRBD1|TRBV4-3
CASSHRGQGARDTQYF
TGCGCCAGCAGCCATCGCGGACAGGGGGCGAGGGATACGCAGTATTTT
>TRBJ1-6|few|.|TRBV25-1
CASSESRVSPLHF
TGTGCCAGCAGTGAATCAAGGGTTTCACCCCTCCACTTT
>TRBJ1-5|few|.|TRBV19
CASNEGQDSNQPQHF
TGTGCCAGTAACGAGGGGCAGGATAGCAATCAGCCCCAGCATTTT
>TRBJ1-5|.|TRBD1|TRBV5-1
CASSPGQNSNQPQHF
TGCGCCAGCAGCCCGGGACAGAATAGCAATCAGCCCCAGCATTTT
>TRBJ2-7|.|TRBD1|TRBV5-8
CASSLGQGLTYEQYF
TGTGCCAGCAGCTTGGGACAGGGGTTAACCTACGAGCAGTACTTC
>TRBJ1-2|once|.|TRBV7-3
CASSSTGYGYTF
TGTGCCAGCAGCTCCACAGGGTATGGCTACACCTTC
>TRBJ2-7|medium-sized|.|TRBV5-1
CASSLDRTFSYEQYF
TGCGCCAGCAGCTTGGACAGGACCTTCTCCTACGAGCAGTACTTC
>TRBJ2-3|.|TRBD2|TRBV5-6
CASRSSSRGVSTDTQYF
TGTGCCAGCAGGTCCTCTAGCCGGGGGGTCTCCACAGATACGCAGTATTTT
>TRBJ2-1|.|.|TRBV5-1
CASSLDGRGVPYNEQFF
TGCGCCAGCAGCTTGGATGGGCGGGGAGTCCCCTACAATGAGCAGTTCTTC